The TCR beta chain described here comes from a study of long-term antiretroviral therapy in people with HIV. This clone was counted once. The V gene lost 4 bases and the J gene lost 1 base, with 7 bases spanning the gap. The germline V gene encodes CDR1 LNHNV and CDR2 YYDKDF (reference sequence). CDR3 length: 14 residues. Survey-level immunoSEQ v3.0 assays were run. Method: immunoSEQ multiplex PCR; TCRdb's copy keeps in-frame clones and lacks some. The table lists approximately 41,000 clones, around 86% of them singletons. This sequence originates from a young man with HIV. The V and J genes are TRBV15 and TRBJ2-2; maybe TRBD2 (6 bases). The material was unsorted PBMCs, obtained 1.5 years after starting antiretroviral therapy. The CDR3 reads CATSIAENTGELFF. CDR3 bases: TGTGCCACCAGCATAGCGGAGAACACCGGGGAGCTGTTTTTT.